The next 9 T cell receptor beta chains were all read from a single sample in a study of T cells in Graves' hyperthyroidism and ophthalmopathy. Amplified TCR beta CDR3 regions came from RNA transcripts. A first-round RT-PCR of the TCR CDR3 used the HTBI primer set. TCRdb recomputed calls from the multiplex PCR reads with MiXCR, one row per CDR3 protein. The table lists almost 500,000 distinct CDR3 sequences, approximately 23% of them singletons. Sequencing was performed on blood. The receptors originated from a woman aged 70-85 years with Graves' ophthalmopathy.

A few counts support this clonotype. V and J are TRBV3-1 and TRBJ2-7; the D is unclear. Trimming took 3 bases from V and 4 from J, leaving 7 bases between them. Germline V gene data show CDR1 as LGHDT and CDR2 as YNNKEL (reference sequence). CDR3 length: 12 amino acids. The chain's CDR3 is CASSHGEYEQYF. The CDR3 DNA reads as TGTGCCAGCAGCCATGGAGAGTACGAGCAGTACTTC.

This clonotype was seen ten or more times. V is TRBV29-1 and J is TRBJ1-2, with 8 bases matching TRBD1. There are 13 residues in the CDR3. Trimming cost V 3 bases and J 4 bases; bases outside gene matches: 4. Per germline, CDR1 SQVTM and CDR2 ANQGSEA. The CDR3 nucleotides are TGCAGCGTTGACTCTACAGGGGGCTATGGCTACACCTTC. Protein sequence: CSVDSTGGYGYTF.

In its sample, this clonotype was seen many times. The chain couples TRBV28 to TRBJ2-7; D might be TRBD1 or TRBD2, each matching 5 bases. The V and J ends lost 1 base and 3 bases respectively, with 13 bases between them. Per germline, CDR1 MDHEN and CDR2 SYDVKM. This CDR3 contains 15 residues. The CDR3 loop reads CASSLSWDGFYEQYF. As DNA, the CDR3 is TGTGCCAGCAGTTTATCCTGGGACGGGTTCTACGAGCAGTACTTC.

The V gene is TRBV2, the J gene TRBJ1-4; weak D call: TRBD1 (5 bases). V was clipped by 1 base and J by 11 bases, with 14 bases between them. Looked up from germline, CDR1 is SNHLY and CDR2 is FYNNEI. The length of the CDR3 is 14 residues. The chain's CDR3 is CASSEGGGTVKLFF. Here the CDR3 DNA reads TGTGCCAGCAGTGAAGGGGGGGGGACTGTCAAACTGTTTTTT.

Details on this clonotype: A clone one base away is much larger, so this may be a read error. V usage is TRBV12-3 or TRBV12-4 and J usage is TRBJ2-7; D unresolved. Trimming left V 3 bases short and J 2 bases short, with 14 bases between. The CDR3 has 15 residues. CDR3 loop: CASSFQPGEAYEQYF. The DNA for the CDR3 is TGTGCCAGCAGTTTTCAACCCGGTGAGGCCTACGAGCAGTACTTC.

This clonotype was detected only a few times. The chain joins TRBV30 to TRBJ2-5; weak D call: TRBD1 (5 bases). CDR1 and CDR2 from the germline V gene are GTSNPN and SVGIG (reference sequence). The V and J ends lost 2 bases and 5 bases respectively, with 15 bases between them. This CDR3 spans 14 amino acids. CDR3 DNA sequence: TGTGCCTGGAGTCAACCTTCAGGGTTGGAGACCCAGTACTTC. Its protein is CAWSQPSGLETQYF.

J is TRBJ2-1 and V is TRBV6-1, with D possibly matching TRBD2 (5 bases). CDR3 length: 12 residues. The germline V and J ends were trimmed by 3 bases and 10 bases, with 10 bases remaining between them. Looked up from germline, CDR1 is MNHNS and CDR2 is SASEGT. CDR3 in DNA: TGTGCCAGCAGTGAGGAGGCCTGGGAGCAGTTCTTC. Its protein product is CASSEEAWEQFF.

The chain links TRBV18 to TRBJ2-7, with D possibly being TRBD1 or TRBD2 (5 bases each). Trimming took off 6 bases at V and 6 bases at J, with 15 bases between the two ends. This CDR3 has 13 residues. Germline V lookup: CDR1 KGHSH, CDR2 LQKENI. The DNA of the CDR3 is TGTGCCAGCTCTATGGACGGGGCTGGCGAGCAGTACTTC. This translates into CASSMDGAGEQYF.

This clonotype appeared a few times. The CDR3 nucleotides are TGTGCCAGCAGCTCCAATTGGGGTTCCGGGGAGCTGTTTTTT. Its protein is CASSSNWGSGELFF. The rearrangement uses TRBV7-2 and TRBJ2-2, with no clear D. Germline V CDR1 and CDR2: SGHTA, FQGNSA. The CDR3 extends over 14 amino acids. Deletions cut 4 bases from V and 6 bases from J, with 12 bases between.